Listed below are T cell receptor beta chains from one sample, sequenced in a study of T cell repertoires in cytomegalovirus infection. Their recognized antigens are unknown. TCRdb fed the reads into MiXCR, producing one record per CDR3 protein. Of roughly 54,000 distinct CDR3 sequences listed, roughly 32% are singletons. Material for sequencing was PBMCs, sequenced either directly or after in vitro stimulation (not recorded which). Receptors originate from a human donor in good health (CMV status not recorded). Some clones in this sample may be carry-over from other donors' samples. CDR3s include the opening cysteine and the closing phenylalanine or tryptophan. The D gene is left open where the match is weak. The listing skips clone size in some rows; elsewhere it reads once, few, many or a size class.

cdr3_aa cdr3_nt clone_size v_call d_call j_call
CARGPGTSGGIYNEQFF TGTGCCAGGGGCCCCGGGACTAGCGGGGGTATATACAATGAGCAGTTCTTC . TRBV19 TRBD2 TRBJ2-1
CASSSDGKFF TGTGCCAGCAGCTCCGACGGCAAGTTCTTC . TRBV7-9 . TRBJ2-1
CAAIRPPNTGELFF TGTGCCGCCATCCGCCCCCCGAACACCGGGGAGCTGTTTTTT . TRBV7-9 . TRBJ2-2
CASSLRGYDTEAFF TGCGCCAGCAGCTTGAGGGGGTACGACACTGAAGCTTTCTTT . TRBV5-1 . TRBJ1-1
CASSLEGSGETQYF TGTGCCAGCAGCTTAGAAGGCAGTGGGGAGACCCAGTACTTC many TRBV7-7 . TRBJ2-5
CSARAATSGLSTDTQYF TGCAGTGCTAGAGCCGCGACTAGCGGGTTGAGCACAGATACGCAGTATTTT . TRBV20-1 TRBD2 TRBJ2-3
CSAREPAGGPGNEQFF TGCAGTGCTAGAGAGCCAGCGGGAGGGCCAGGGAATGAGCAGTTCTTC . TRBV20-1 TRBD2 TRBJ2-1
CAIGTGDSYSNQPQHF TGTGCCATCGGGACAGGGGATTCTTATAGCAATCAGCCCCAGCATTTT . TRBV10-3 TRBD1 TRBJ1-5
CASSLFRGSDTQYF TGTGCCAGCAGCTTATTTCGGGGTTCAGATACGCAGTATTTT many TRBV7-2 . TRBJ2-3
CASSPGLAGADTQYF TGTGCCAGCAGCCCCGGCCTAGCGGGTGCGGATACGCAGTATTTT large TRBV11-2 TRBD2 TRBJ2-3
CASNQGASTEAFF TGCGCCAGCAACCAGGGCGCGAGCACTGAAGCTTTCTTT . TRBV4-1 . TRBJ1-1
CASSFRLASYNEQFF TGTGCCAGCAGCTTCAGGCTAGCCTCCTACAATGAGCAGTTCTTC many TRBV7-2 . TRBJ2-1
CASRSSGLETQYF TGTGCCAGTCGGTCTAGCGGGTTGGAGACCCAGTACTTC . TRBV28 TRBD2 TRBJ2-5
CASSLAGGGRVSFF TGTGCCAGCAGCTTAGCGGGAGGCGGGAGGGTCTCCTTCTTC . TRBV7-2 TRBD2 TRBJ2-1
CASSLVWSGAGDTQYF TGTGCCAGCAGCTTAGTGTGGTCAGGGGCCGGAGATACGCAGTATTTT few TRBV7-2 . TRBJ2-3